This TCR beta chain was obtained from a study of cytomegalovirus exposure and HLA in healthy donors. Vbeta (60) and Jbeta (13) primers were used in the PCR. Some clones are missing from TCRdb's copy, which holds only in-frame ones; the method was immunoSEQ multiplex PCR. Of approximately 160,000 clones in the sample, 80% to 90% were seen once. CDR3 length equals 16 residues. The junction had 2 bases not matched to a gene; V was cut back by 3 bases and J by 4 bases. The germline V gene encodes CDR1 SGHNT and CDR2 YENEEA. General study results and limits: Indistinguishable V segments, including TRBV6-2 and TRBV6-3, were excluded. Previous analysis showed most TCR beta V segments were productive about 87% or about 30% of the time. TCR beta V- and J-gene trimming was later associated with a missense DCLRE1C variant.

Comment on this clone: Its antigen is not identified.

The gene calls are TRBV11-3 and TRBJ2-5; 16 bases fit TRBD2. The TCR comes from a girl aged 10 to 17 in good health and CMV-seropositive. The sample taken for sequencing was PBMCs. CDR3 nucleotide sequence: TGTGCCAGCAGCTTCGGGACTAGCGGGAGGGGAGAGACCCAGTACTTC. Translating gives CASSFGTSGRGETQYF.